This T cell receptor (beta chain) came from a study of early T cells in non-severe SARS-CoV-2 infection. Overall study context: Sequencing targeted bulk RNA from unsorted whole blood, leaving chains unpaired.

Unique molecular identifiers were attached to individual cDNA molecules. TCRdb redid the calling of the 5' RACE reads with MiXCR, one entry per CDR3 protein. In the table there are fewer than 120,000 distinct CDR3 sequences, about 12% of which are singletons. V was shortened by 0 bases and J by 8 bases, with 17 bases between the two germline ends. Germline CDR1 SGDLS, CDR2 YYNGEE. The CDR3 totals 15 residues. V gene TRBV9 combines with J gene TRBJ1-1, with D tentatively TRBD1 (5 bases). This clonotype was obtained from an adult who was a healthcare worker with PCR-confirmed SARS-CoV-2 infection or an uninfected control (not recorded which). This material consisted of whole blood, taken at baseline. The CDR3 loop reads CASSVERGFRTEAFF. Here the CDR3 DNA reads TGTGCCAGCAGCGTAGAGAGGGGTTTCCGGACGGAAGCTTTCTTT.